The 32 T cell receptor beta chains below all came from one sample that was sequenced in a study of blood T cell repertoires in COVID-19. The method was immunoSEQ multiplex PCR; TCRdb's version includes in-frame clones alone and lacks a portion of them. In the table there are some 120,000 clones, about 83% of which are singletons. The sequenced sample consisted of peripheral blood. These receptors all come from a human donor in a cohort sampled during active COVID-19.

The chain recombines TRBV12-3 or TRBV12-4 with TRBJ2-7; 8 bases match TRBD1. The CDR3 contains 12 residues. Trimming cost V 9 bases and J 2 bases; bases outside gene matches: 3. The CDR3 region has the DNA TGTGCCAGTCGGACAGGGACCTACGAGCAGTACTTC. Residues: CASRTGTYEQYF.

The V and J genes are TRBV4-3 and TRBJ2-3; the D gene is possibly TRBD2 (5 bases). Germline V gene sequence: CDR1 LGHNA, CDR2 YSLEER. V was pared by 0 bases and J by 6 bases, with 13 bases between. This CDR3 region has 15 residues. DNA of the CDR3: TGCGCCAGCAGCCAAGAGGACGGACTCGGGGATACGCAGTATTTT. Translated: CASSQEDGLGDTQYF.

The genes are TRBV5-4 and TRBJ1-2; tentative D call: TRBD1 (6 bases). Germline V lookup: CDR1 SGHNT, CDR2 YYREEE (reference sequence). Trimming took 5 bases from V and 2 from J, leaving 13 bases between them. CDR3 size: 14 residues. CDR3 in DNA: TGTGCCAGCAGTGAACAGGGAAAAAACTATGGCTACACCTTC. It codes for CASSEQGKNYGYTF.

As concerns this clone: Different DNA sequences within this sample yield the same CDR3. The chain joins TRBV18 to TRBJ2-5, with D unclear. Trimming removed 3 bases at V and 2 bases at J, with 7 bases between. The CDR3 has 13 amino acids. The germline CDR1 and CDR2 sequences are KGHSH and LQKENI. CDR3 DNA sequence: TGTGCCAGCTCACCGAGTGGTCAAGAGACCCAGTACTTC. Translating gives CASSPSGQETQYF. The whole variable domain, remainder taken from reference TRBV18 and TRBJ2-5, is NAGVMQNPRHLVRRRGQEARLRCSPMKGHSHVYWYRQLPEEGLKFMVYLQKENIIDESGMPKERFSAEFPKEGPSILRIQQVVRGDSAAYFCASSPSGQETQYFGPGTRLLVL.

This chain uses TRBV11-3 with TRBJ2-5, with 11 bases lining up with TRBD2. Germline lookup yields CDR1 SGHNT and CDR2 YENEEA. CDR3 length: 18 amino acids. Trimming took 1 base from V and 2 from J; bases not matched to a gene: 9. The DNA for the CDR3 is TGTGCCAGCAGCTTAGCCGGACTAGCGGGCGATGGGCAAGAGACCCAGTACTTC. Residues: CASSLAGLAGDGQETQYF. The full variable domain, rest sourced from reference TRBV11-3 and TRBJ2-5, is EAGVVQSPRYKIIEKKQPVAFWCNPISGHNTLYWYLQNLGQGPELLIRYENEEAVDDSQLPKDRFSAERLKGVDSTLKIQPAELGDSAVYLCASSLAGLAGDGQETQYFGPGTRLLVL.

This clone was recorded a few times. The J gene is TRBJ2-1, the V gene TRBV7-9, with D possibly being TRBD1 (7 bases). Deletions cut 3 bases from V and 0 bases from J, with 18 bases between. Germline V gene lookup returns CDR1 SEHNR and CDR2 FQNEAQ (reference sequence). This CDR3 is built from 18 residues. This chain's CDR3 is CASSFAGGLGSSYNEQFF. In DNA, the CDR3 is TGTGCCAGCAGCTTTGCAGGGGGGCTTGGGAGCTCCTACAATGAGCAGTTCTTC.

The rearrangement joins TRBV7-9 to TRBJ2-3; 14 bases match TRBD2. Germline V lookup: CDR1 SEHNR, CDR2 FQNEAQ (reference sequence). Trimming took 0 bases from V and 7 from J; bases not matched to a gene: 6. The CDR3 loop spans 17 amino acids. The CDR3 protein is CASSLATSGRAGNTQYF. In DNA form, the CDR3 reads TGTGCCAGCAGCTTAGCGACTAGCGGGAGGGCCGGGAATACGCAGTATTTT.

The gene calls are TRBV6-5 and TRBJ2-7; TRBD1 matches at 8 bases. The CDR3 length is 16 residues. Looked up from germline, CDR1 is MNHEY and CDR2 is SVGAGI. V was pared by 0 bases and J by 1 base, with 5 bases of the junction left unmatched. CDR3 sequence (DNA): TGTGCCAGCAGTTACTCATCGACAGGGGCATCCTACGAGCAGTACTTC. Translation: CASSYSSTGASYEQYF.

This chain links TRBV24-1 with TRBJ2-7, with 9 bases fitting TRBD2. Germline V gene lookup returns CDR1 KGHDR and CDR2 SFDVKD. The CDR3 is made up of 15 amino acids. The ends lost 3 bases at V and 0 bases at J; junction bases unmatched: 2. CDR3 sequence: CATSDPTSGSYEQYF. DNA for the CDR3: TGTGCCACCAGTGATCCGACTAGCGGCTCCTACGAGCAGTACTTC.

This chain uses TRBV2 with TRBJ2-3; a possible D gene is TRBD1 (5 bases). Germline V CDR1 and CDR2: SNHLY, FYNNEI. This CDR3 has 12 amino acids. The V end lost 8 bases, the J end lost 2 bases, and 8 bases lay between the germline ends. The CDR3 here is CASATVTDTQYF. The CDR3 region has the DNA TGTGCCAGCGCGACAGTCACAGATACGCAGTATTTT.

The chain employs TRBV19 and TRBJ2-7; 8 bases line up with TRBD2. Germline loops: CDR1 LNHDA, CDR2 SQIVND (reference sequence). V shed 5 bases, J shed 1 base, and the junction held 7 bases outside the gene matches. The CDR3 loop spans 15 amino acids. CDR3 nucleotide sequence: TGTGCCAGTAGTGCCTCCGGGACTAGATCCTACGAGCAGTACTTC. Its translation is CASSASGTRSYEQYF.

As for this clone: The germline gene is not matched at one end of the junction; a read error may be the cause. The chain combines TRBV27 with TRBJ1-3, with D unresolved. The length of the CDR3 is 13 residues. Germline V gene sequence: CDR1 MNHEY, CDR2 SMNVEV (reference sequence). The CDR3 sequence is CASGLSSGNTIYF. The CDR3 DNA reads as TGTGCCAGCGGTTTGAGCTCTGGAAACACCATATATTTT.

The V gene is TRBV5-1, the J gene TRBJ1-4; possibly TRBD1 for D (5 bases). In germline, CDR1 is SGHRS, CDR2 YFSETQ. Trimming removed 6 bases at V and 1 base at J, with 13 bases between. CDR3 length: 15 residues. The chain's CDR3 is CASTPGVGTNEKLFF. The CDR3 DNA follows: TGCGCCAGCACCCCGGGGGTTGGAACTAATGAAAAACTGTTTTTT.

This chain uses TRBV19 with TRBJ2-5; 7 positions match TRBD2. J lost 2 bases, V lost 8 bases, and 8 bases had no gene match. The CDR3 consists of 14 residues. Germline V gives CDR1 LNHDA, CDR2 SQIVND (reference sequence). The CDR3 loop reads CASRRTRIQETQYF. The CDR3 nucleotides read TGTGCCAGTCGACGGACTAGAATTCAAGAGACCCAGTACTTC.

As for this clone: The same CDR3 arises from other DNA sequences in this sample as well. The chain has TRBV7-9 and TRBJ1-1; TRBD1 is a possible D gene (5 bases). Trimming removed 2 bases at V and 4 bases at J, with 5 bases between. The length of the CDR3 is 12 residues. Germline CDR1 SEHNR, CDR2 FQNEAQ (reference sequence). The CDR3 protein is CASSLTGTEAFF. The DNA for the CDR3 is TGTGCCAGCAGCTTAACAGGCACTGAAGCTTTCTTT.

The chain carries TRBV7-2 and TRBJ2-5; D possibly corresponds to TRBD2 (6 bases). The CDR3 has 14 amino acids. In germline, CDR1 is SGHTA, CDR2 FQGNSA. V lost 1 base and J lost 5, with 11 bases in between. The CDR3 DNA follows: TGTGCCAGCAGCTTAGTGATCGCGGGGGAGACCCAGTACTTC. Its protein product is CASSLVIAGETQYF.

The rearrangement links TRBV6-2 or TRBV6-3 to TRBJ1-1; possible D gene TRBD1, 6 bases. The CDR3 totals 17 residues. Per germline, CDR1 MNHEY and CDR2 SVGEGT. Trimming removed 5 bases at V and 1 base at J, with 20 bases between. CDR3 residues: CASSKDRSPLQNTEAFF. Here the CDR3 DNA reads TGTGCCAGCAGTAAGGACAGATCCCCGTTACAGAACACTGAAGCTTTCTTT.

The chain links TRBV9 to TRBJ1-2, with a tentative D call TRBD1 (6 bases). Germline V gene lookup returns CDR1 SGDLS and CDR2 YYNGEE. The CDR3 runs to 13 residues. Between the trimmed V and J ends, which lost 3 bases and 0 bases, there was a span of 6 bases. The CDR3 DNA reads TGTGCCAGCAGCGGGACAGCTAACTATGGCTACACCTTC. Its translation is CASSGTANYGYTF.

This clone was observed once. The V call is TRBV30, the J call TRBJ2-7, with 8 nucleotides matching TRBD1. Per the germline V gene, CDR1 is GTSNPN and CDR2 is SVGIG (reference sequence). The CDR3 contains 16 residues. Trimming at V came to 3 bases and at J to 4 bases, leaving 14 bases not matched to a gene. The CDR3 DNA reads TGTGCCTGGAGCCCAGCCAGGGGGCGTACAAGGTACGAGCAGTACTTC. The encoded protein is CAWSPARGRTRYEQYF.

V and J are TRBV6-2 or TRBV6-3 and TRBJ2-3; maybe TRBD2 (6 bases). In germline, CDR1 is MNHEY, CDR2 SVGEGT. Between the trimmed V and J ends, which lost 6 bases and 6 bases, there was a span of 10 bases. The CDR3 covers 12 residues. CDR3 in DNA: TGTGCCAGCAGCAGGCGGGGCGATACGCAGTATTTT. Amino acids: CASSRRGDTQYF.

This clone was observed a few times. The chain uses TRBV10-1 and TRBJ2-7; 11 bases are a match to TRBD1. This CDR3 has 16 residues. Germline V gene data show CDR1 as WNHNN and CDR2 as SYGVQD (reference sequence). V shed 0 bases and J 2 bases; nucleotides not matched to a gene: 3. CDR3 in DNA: TGCGCCAGCAGTGAGTCGCCGGGACAGGGGGCCTACGAGCAGTACTTC. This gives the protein CASSESPGQGAYEQYF.

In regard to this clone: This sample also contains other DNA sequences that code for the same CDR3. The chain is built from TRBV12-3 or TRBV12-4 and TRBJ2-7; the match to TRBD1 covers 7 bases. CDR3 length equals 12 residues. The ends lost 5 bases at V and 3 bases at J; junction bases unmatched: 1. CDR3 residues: CASSRQGYEQYF. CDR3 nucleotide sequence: TGTGCCAGCAGTCGACAGGGCTACGAGCAGTACTTC.

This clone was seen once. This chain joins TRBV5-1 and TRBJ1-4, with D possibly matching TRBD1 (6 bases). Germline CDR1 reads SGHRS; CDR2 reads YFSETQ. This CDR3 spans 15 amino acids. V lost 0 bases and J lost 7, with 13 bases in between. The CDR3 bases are TGCGCCAGCAGCTTGGGTGGGGGCCGAGGTGAAAAACTGTTTTTT. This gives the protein CASSLGGGRGEKLFF.

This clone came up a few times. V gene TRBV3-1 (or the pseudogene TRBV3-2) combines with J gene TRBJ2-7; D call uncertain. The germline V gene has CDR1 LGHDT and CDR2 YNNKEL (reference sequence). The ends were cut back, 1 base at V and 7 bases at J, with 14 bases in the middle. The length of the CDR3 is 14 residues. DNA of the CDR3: TGTGCCAGCAGCCAAGTAGCAGAGCGTCTGGAGCAGTACTTC. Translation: CASSQVAERLEQYF.

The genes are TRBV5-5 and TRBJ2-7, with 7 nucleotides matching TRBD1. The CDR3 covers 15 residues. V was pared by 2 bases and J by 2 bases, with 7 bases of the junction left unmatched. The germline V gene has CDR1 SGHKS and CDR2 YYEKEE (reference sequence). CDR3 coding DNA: TGTGCCAGCAGCTTATCCTGGGACAGCACCTACGAGCAGTACTTC. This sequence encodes CASSLSWDSTYEQYF.

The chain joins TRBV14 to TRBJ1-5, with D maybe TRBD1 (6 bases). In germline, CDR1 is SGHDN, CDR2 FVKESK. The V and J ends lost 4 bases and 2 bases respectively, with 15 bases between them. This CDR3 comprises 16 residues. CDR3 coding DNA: TGTGCCAGCAGCCGACTTGGCCCAGGGGGCAATCAGCCCCAGCATTTT. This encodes CASSRLGPGGNQPQHF. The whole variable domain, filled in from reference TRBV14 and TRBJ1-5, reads EAGVTQFPSHSVIEKGQTVTLRCDPISGHDNLYWYRRVMGKEIKFLLHFVKESKQDESGMPNNRFLAERTGGTYSTLKVQPAELEDSGVYFCASSRLGPGGNQPQHFGDGTRLSIL.

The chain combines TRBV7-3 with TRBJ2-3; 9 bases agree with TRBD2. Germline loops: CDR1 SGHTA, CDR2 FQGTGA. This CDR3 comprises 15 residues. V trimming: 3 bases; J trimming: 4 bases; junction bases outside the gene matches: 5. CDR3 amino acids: CASSFSGSPPDTQYF. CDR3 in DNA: TGTGCCAGCAGCTTTAGCGGGAGCCCCCCAGATACGCAGTATTTT. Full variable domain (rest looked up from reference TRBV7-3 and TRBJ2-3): GAGVSQTPSNKVTEKGKYVELRCDPISGHTALYWYRQSLGQGPEFLIYFQGTGAADDSGLPNDRFFAVRPEGSVSTLKIQRTERGDSAVYLCASSFSGSPPDTQYFGPGTRLTVL.

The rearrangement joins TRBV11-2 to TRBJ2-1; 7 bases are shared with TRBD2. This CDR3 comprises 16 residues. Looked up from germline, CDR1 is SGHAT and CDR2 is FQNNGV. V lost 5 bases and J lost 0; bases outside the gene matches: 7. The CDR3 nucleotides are TGTGCCAGCAGCCGCGGGAGCGCGAGCTCCTACAATGAGCAGTTCTTC. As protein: CASSRGSASSYNEQFF.

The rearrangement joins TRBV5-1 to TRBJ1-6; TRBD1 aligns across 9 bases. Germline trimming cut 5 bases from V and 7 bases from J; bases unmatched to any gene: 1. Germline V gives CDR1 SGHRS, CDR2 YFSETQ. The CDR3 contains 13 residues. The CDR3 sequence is CASRGTGNSPLHF. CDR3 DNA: TGCGCCAGCAGAGGGACAGGGAATTCACCCCTCCACTTT.

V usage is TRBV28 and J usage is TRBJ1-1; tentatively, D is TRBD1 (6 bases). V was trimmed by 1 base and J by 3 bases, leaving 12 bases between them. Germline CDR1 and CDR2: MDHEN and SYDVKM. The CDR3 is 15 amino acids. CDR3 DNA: TGTGCCAGCAGTTTATCAGGGGAAGGGGACACTGAAGCTTTCTTT. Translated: CASSLSGEGDTEAFF.

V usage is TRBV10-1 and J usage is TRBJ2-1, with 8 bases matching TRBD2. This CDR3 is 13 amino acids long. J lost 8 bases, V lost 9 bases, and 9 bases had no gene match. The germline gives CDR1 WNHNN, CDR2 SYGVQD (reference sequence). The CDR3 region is CASSGLETHEQFF. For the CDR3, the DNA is TGCGCCAGTTCGGGACTAGAAACCCATGAGCAGTTCTTC.

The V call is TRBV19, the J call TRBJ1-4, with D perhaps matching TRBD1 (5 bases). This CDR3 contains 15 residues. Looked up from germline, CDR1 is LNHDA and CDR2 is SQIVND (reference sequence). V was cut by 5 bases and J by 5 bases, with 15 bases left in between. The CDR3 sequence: CASSYGLGANEKLFF. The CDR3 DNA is TGTGCCAGTAGTTACGGGCTTGGGGCGAATGAAAAACTGTTTTTT.